This T cell receptor beta chain was identified in a study of blood T cell repertoires in COVID-19. Only in-frame clones appear in the TCRdb table, and some are missing; sequencing was by immunoSEQ multiplex PCR. The sample carries 200,000 to 250,000 clones, about 83% recorded once. Germline V gene data show CDR1 as LNHNV and CDR2 as YYDKDF (reference sequence). The CDR3 spans 16 residues. The V and J ends lost 0 bases and 1 base, in that order; junction bases with no gene match: 4. The source is a woman aged 25 to 39 with COVID-19, enrolled during active disease. The chain recombines TRBV15 with TRBJ2-3; 7 positions match TRBD1. The sequenced sample was peripheral blood. The DNA of the CDR3 is TGTGCCACCAGCAGAGAAGGTGGACAGGGCACAGATACGCAGTATTTT. Amino acids: CATSREGGQGTDTQYF.